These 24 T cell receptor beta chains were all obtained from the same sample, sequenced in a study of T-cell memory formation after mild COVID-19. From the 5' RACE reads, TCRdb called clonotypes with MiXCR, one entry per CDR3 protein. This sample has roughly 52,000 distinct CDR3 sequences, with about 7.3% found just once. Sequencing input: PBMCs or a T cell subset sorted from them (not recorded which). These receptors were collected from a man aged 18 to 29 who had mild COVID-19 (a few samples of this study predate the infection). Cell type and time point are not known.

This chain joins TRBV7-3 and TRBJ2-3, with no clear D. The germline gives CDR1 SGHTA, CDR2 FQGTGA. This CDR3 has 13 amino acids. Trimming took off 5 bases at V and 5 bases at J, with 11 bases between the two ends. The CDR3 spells CASSPLNGDTQYF. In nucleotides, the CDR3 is TGTGCCAGCAGCCCACTAAATGGAGATACGCAGTATTTT.

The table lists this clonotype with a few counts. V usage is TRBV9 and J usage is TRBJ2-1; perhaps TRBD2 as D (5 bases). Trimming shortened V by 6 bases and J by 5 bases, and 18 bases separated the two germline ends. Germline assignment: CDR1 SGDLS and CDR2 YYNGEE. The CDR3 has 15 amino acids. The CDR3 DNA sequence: TGTGCCAGCACGGTGAGAGGGCTAGACCACAATGAGCAGTTCTTC. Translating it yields CASTVRGLDHNEQFF.

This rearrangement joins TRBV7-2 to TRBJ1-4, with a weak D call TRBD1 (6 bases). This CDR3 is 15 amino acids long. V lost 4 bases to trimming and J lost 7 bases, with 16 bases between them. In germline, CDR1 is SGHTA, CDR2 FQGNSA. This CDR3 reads CASSSEKGGGEKLFF. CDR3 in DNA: TGTGCCAGCAGCTCAGAGAAGGGAGGGGGTGAAAAACTGTTTTTT.

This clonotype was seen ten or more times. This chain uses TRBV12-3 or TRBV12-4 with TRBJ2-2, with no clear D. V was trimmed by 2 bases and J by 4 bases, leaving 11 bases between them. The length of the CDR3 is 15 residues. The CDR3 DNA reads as TGTGCCAGCAGTTTAAACAGCCGGAGCACCGGGGAGCTGTTTTTT. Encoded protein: CASSLNSRSTGELFF.

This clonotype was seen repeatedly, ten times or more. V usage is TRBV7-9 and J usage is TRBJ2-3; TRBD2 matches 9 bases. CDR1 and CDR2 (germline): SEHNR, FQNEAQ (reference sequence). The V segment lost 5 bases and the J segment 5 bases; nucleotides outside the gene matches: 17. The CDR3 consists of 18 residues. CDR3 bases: TGTGCCAGCAGCCCCAAGGGTAGCGGGGGCGCCGGGGGAGATACGCAGTATTTT. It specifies CASSPKGSGGAGGDTQYF.

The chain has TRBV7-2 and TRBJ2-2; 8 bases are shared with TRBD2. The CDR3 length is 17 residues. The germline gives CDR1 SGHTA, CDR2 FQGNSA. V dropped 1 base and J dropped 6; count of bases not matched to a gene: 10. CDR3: CASSLVAGLLIAGELFF. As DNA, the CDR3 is TGTGCCAGCAGCTTAGTAGCGGGGCTTCTCATCGCCGGGGAGCTGTTTTTT. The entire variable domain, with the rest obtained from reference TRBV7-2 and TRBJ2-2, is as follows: GAGVSQSPSNKVTEKGKDVELRCDPISGHTALYWYRQSLGQGLEFLIYFQGNSAPDKSGLPSDRFSAERTGGSVSTLTIQRTQQEDSAVYLCASSLVAGLLIAGELFFGEGSRLTVL.

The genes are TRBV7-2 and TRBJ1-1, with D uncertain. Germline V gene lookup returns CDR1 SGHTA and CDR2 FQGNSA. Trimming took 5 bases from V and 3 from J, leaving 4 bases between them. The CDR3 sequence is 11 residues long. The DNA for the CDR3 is TGTGCCAGCAGCCCCTACACTGAAGCTTTCTTT. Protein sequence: CASSPYTEAFF.

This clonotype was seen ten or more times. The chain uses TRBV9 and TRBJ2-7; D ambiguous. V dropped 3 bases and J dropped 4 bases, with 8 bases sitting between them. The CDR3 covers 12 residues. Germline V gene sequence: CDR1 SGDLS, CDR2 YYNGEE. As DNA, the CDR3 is TGTGCCAGCAGCGGCCTCCTTTACGAGCAGTACTTC. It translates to CASSGLLYEQYF. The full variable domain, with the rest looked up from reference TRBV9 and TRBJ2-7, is DSGVTQTPKHLITATGQRVTLRCSPRSGDLSVYWYQQSLDQGLQFLIQYYNGEERAKGNILERFSAQQFPDLHSELNLSSLELGDSALYFCASSGLLYEQYFGPGTRLTVT.

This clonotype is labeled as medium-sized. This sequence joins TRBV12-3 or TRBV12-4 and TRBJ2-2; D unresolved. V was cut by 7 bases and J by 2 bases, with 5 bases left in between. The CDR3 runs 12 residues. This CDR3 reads CASTPNTGELFF. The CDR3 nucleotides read TGTGCCAGCACCCCCAACACCGGGGAGCTGTTTTTT.

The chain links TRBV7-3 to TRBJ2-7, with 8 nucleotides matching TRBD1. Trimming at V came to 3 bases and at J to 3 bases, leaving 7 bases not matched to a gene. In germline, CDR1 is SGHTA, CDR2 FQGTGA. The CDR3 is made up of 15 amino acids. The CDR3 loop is CASSFSGTGNYEQYF. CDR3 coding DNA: TGTGCCAGCAGCTTCTCAGGGACAGGTAACTACGAGCAGTACTTC.

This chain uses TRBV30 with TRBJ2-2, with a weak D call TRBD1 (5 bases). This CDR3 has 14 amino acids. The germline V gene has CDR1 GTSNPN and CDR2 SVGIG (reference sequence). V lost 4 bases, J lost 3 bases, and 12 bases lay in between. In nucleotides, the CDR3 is TGTGCCTGGATGGCCAGGGAATACACCGGGGAGCTGTTTTTT. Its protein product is CAWMAREYTGELFF.

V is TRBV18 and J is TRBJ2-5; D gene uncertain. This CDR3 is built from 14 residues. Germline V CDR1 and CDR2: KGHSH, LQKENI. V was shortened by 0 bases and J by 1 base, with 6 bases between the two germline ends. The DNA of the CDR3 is TGTGCCAGCTCACCACCGTCCAGCCAAGAGACCCAGTACTTC. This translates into CASSPPSSQETQYF.

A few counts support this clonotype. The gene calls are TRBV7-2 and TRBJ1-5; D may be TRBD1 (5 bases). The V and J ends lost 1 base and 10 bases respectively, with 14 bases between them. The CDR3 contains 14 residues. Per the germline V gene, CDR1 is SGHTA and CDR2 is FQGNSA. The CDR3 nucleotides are TGTGCCAGCAGCTTAGTTAGGGGCGACAGCCCCCAGCATTTT. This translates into CASSLVRGDSPQHF.

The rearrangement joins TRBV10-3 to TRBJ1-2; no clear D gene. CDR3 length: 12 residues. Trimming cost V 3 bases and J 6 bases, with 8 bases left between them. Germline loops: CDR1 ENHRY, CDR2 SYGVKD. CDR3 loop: CAISERLNGYTF. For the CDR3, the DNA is TGTGCCATCAGTGAACGGTTAAATGGCTACACCTTC.

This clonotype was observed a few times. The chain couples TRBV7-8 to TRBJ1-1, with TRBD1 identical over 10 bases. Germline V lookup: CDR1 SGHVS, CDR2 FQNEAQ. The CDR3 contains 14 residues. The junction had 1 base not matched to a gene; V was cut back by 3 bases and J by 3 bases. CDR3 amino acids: CASSFGTGDTEAFF. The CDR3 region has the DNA TGTGCCAGCAGCTTCGGGACAGGGGACACTGAAGCTTTCTTT. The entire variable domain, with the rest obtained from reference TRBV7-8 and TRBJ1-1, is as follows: GAGVSQSPRYKVAKRGQDVALRCDPISGHVSLFWYQQALGQGPEFLTYFQNEAQLDKSGLPSDRFFAERPEGSVSTLKIQRTQQEDSAVYLCASSFGTGDTEAFFGQGTRLTVV.

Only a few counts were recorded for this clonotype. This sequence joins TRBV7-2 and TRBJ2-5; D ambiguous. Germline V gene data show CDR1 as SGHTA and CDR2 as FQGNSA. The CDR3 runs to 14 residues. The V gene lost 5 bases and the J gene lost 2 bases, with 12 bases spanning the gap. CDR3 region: CASSPRRIQETQYF. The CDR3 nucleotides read TGTGCCAGCAGCCCCAGACGGATACAAGAGACCCAGTACTTC.

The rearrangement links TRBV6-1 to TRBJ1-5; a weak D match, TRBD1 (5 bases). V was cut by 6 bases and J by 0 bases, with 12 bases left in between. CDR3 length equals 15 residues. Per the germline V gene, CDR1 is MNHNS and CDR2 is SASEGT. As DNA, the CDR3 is TGTGCCAGCAGGCCAGCAGGGTTTAGCAATCAGCCCCAGCATTTT. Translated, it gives CASRPAGFSNQPQHF.

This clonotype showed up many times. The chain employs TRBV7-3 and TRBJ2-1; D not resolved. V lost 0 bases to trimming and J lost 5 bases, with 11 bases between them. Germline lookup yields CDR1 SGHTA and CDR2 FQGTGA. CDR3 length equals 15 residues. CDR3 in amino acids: CASSLTGSMNNEQFF. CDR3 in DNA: TGTGCCAGCAGCTTAACAGGATCCATGAACAATGAGCAGTTCTTC.

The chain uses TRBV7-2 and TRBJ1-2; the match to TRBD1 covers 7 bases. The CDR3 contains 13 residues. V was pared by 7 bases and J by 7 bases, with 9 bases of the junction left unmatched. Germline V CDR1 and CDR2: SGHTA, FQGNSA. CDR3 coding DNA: TGTGCCAGCACCCTCCGGGACAGTTCTGGCTACACCTTC. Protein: CASTLRDSSGYTF.

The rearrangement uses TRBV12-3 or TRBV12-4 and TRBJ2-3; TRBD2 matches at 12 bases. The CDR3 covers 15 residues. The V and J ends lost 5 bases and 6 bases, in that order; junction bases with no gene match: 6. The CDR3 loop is CASSASGGAADTQYF. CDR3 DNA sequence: TGTGCCAGCAGTGCTAGCGGGGGGGCAGCCGATACGCAGTATTTT.

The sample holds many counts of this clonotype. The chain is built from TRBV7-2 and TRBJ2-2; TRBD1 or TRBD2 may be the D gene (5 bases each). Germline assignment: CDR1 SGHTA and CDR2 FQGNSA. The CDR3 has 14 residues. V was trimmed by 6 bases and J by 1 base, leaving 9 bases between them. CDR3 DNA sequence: TGTGCCAGCAGGGGGACGGGGAACACCGGGGAGCTGTTTTTT. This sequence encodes CASRGTGNTGELFF.

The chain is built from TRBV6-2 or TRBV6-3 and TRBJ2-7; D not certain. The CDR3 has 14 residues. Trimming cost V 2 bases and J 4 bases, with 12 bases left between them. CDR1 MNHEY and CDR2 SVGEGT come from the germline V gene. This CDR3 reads CASSYDVQGYEQYV. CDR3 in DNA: TGTGCCAGCAGTTACGACGTTCAAGGGTACGAGCAGTACGTC.

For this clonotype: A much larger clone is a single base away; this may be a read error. CDR3 nucleotide sequence: TGTGCCAGAAGTGAACAGGGGGCGACCTACGAGCAGTACGTC. Amino acid sequence: CARSEQGATYEQYV. V and J are TRBV2 and TRBJ2-7; 9 positions agree with TRBD1. CDR1 and CDR2 (germline): SNHLY, FYNNEI. The CDR3 is 14 residues long.

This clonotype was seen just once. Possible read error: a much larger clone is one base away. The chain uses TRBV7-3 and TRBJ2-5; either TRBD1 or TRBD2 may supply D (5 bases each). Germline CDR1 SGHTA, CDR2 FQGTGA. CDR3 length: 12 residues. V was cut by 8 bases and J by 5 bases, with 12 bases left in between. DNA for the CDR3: TGTGCCAGCGGGACGGTGGGGGAGACCCAGTACTTC. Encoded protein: CASGTVGETQYF.